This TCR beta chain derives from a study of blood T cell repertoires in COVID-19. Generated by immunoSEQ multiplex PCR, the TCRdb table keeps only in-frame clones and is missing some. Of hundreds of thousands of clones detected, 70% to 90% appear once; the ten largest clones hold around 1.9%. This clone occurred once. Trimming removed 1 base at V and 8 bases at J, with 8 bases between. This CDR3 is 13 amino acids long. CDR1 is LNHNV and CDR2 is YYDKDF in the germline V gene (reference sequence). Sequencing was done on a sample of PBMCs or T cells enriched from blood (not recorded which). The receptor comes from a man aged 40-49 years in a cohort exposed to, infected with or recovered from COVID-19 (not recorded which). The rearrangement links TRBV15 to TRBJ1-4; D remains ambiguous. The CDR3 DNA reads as TGTGCCACCAGCAGAGGACACCGGGAAAAACTGTTTTTT. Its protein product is CATSRGHREKLFF.